This passage covers 25 T cell receptor beta chains from one sample sequenced in a study of T-cell memory formation after mild COVID-19. Using its own MiXCR run on the 5' RACE reads, TCRdb lists one record per CDR3 protein. The data hold some 300,000 distinct CDR3 sequences, with approximately 20% observed a single time. Sequenced: PBMCs or a T cell subset sorted from them (not recorded which). Every receptor here comes from a man aged 18 to 29 who had mild COVID-19 (a few samples of this study predate the infection). Cell type and time point are not known.

This clonotype was counted between two and nine times. The J gene is TRBJ2-1, the V gene TRBV6-6, with 11 bases fitting TRBD2. The CDR3 consists of 14 residues. Looked up from germline, CDR1 is MNHNY and CDR2 is SVGAGI (reference sequence). The J segment lost 7 bases and the V segment lost 8 bases, leaving 7 bases of the junction unmatched. CDR3 region: CASYGSGGANEQFF. The CDR3 bases are TGTGCCAGCTATGGTAGCGGGGGGGCTAATGAGCAGTTCTTC.

The V call is TRBV20-1, the J call TRBJ1-6, with a possible D match to TRBD1 (6 bases). Germline CDR1 and CDR2: DFQATT and SNEGSKA (reference sequence). CDR3 length: 13 residues. The CDR3 sequence is CSVQGAHNSPLHF. The DNA of the CDR3 is TGCAGCGTACAGGGAGCTCATAATTCACCCCTCCACTTT.

This clonotype appeared a few times. The DNA is left out, because the CDR3 cannot be placed on it with certainty; the CDR3 is given as TCRdb lists it. This chain uses TRBV6-2 or TRBV6-3 with TRBJ1-5. Germline V gives CDR1 MNHEY, CDR2 SVGEGT. The CDR3 is 15 residues long, counting both termini. This CDR3 reads CASSTSRTVDQPQHF.

This clonotype was counted only a few times. This chain uses TRBV7-6 with TRBJ2-6, with D perhaps matching TRBD1 or TRBD2 (5 bases each). Germline CDR1 SGHVS, CDR2 FNYEAQ. The CDR3 is 15 residues long. V was cut by 6 bases and J by 2 bases, with 11 bases left in between. DNA for the CDR3: TGTGCCAGCAGATCCCCGGGGCCTGGGGCCAACGTCCTGACTTTC. It translates to CASRSPGPGANVLTF.

The genes are TRBV6-2 or TRBV6-3 and TRBJ1-5; TRBD1 might be the D (6 bases). Germline CDR1 reads MNHEY; CDR2 reads SVGEGT. V lost 2 bases and J lost 2, with 13 bases in between. The CDR3 is 16 residues long. CDR3 sequence: CASSYPGGEGNQPQHF. The CDR3 DNA sequence: TGTGCCAGCAGTTACCCCGGGGGCGAGGGCAATCAGCCCCAGCATTTT.

This clonotype came up a few times. V is TRBV6-5 and J is TRBJ1-2, with D unresolved. Trimming removed 5 bases from V and 4 bases from J, with 14 bases in between. Per germline, CDR1 MNHEY and CDR2 SVGAGI. The CDR3 spans 14 residues. The CDR3 bases are TGTGCCAGCAGTAATAGCCGGGCAGCCTATGGCTACACCTTC. This encodes CASSNSRAAYGYTF.

The chain uses TRBV7-9 and TRBJ2-7; 8 nucleotides line up with TRBD1. V dropped 5 bases and J dropped 4; count of bases not matched to a gene: 10. The length of the CDR3 is 15 residues. CDR1 and CDR2 (germline): SEHNR, FQNEAQ (reference sequence). Written as DNA, the CDR3 is TGTGCCAGCAGCCCCGCCCAGGGGGCAAGGTACGAGCAGTACTTC. It translates to CASSPAQGARYEQYF.

V is TRBV28 and J is TRBJ2-2; 8 nucleotides line up with TRBD1. The CDR3 has 15 residues. Trimming at V came to 6 bases and at J to 3 bases, leaving 6 bases not matched to a gene. Germline CDR1 reads MDHEN; CDR2 reads SYDVKM. The CDR3 sequence: CASRFDRGYTGELFF. CDR3 in DNA: TGTGCCAGCAGGTTCGACAGGGGCTACACCGGGGAGCTGTTTTTT.

The chain uses TRBV6-9 and TRBJ2-3; D might be TRBD1 (5 bases). Between the trimmed V and J ends, which lost 8 bases and 0 bases, there was a span of 12 bases. CDR1 and CDR2 (germline): MNHGY, SVAAGI. This CDR3 region has 14 residues. This CDR3 is CASFGNRSTDTQYF. The CDR3 DNA reads as TGTGCCAGCTTTGGAAACAGGAGCACAGATACGCAGTATTTT.

V gene TRBV27 combines with J gene TRBJ1-5; D uncertain. Germline V lookup: CDR1 MNHEY, CDR2 SMNVEV (reference sequence). CDR3 length: 15 amino acids. The V end lost 2 bases, the J end lost 0 bases, and 8 bases lay between the germline ends. This chain's CDR3 is CASSLRYDSNQPQHF. For the CDR3, the DNA is TGTGCCAGCAGTTTACGCTACGATAGCAATCAGCCCCAGCATTTT.

This clonotype was seen a handful of times. The chain carries TRBV20-1 and TRBJ2-5; 13 nucleotides agree with TRBD2. CDR3 length: 14 residues. From germline, CDR1 is DFQATT and CDR2 SNEGSKA (reference sequence). The trim removed 5 bases at V and 4 bases at J, leaving 4 bases unmatched. CDR3 residues: CSAGLAGVPETQYF. CDR3 DNA sequence: TGCAGTGCTGGACTAGCGGGGGTCCCAGAGACCCAGTACTTC.

This clonotype appeared a few times. This sequence joins TRBV6-2 or TRBV6-3 and TRBJ2-7; D unresolved. With 4 bases removed from V and 6 bases from J, the gap between germline ends came to 10 bases. CDR3 length equals 12 residues. Germline loops: CDR1 MNHEY, CDR2 SVGEGT. This CDR3 is CASSSHTREQYV. The CDR3 region has the DNA TGTGCCAGCAGTTCCCACACGCGCGAGCAGTACGTC.

J is TRBJ2-7 and V is TRBV6-2 or TRBV6-3, with D hard to call. Germline assignment: CDR1 MNHEY and CDR2 SVGEGT. V lost 2 bases, J lost 3 bases, and 23 bases lay in between. CDR3 size: 18 residues. DNA for the CDR3: TGTGCCAGCAGTTACCCGCCGACTGGACCTTCCACCTACTACGAGCAGTACTTC. Amino acid sequence: CASSYPPTGPSTYYEQYF.

The chain has TRBV28 and TRBJ1-5, with unresolved D. Germline assignment: CDR1 MDHEN and CDR2 SYDVKM. This CDR3 region has 14 residues. V shed 4 bases and J shed 0 bases, with 7 bases lying between them. CDR3 DNA: TGTGCCAGCAGTTCGCTTCTTAGCAATCAGCCCCAGCATTTT. Its protein is CASSSLLSNQPQHF.

This chain connects TRBV5-1 to TRBJ1-1, with D possibly matching TRBD1 (5 bases). There are 14 residues in the CDR3. V lost 0 bases and J 3 bases, leaving 9 bases between the germline ends. Germline loops: CDR1 SGHRS, CDR2 YFSETQ. CDR3 amino acids: CASSLEEGDTEAFF. CDR3 sequence (DNA): TGCGCCAGCAGCTTGGAGGAAGGGGACACTGAAGCTTTCTTT.

J is TRBJ1-6 and V is TRBV5-1; the match to TRBD1 covers 9 bases. The CDR3 extends over 13 amino acids. The V gene's germline CDR1 is SGHRS and CDR2 YFSETQ. J lost 8 bases, V lost 5 bases, and 2 bases had no gene match. The CDR3 reads CASRQGADSPLHF. The CDR3 coding sequence is TGCGCCAGCAGACAGGGGGCGGATTCACCCCTCCACTTT.

The CDR3 is CASSLTIYEQYV. The CDR3 bases are TGTGCCAGCAGTCTGACGATCTACGAGCAGTACGTC. This chain connects TRBV12-3 or TRBV12-4 to TRBJ2-7, with no clear D. Trimming shortened V by 5 bases and J by 3 bases, and 8 bases separated the two germline ends. This CDR3 contains 12 residues.

The chain joins TRBV7-2 to TRBJ2-1; either TRBD1 or TRBD2 may fit D (5 bases each). Trimming took off 5 bases at V and 6 bases at J, with 17 bases between the two ends. Germline V CDR1 and CDR2: SGHTA, FQGNSA. This CDR3 has 15 amino acids. The CDR3 DNA reads TGTGCCAGCAGCATCGGCGTGGCAGGGACCAATGAGCAGTTCTTC. Protein product: CASSIGVAGTNEQFF.

The chain has TRBV5-1 and TRBJ2-7, with D uncertain. This CDR3 region has 14 residues. Trimming removed 0 bases at V and 1 base at J, with 8 bases between. CDR1 and CDR2 (germline): SGHRS, YFSETQ. This CDR3 reads CASSLGAGSYEQYV. The CDR3 DNA reads as TGCGCCAGCAGCTTGGGAGCTGGATCCTACGAGCAGTACGTC.

This chain links TRBV24-1 with TRBJ2-1, with D hard to call. The CDR3 is made up of 14 amino acids. Germline CDR1 reads KGHDR; CDR2 reads SFDVKD. Trimming pared 5 bases from V and 6 bases from J, leaving 13 bases between. The CDR3 nucleotides are TGTGCCACCAGTGTACCGTACCCTCCCAATGAGCAGTTCTTC. As protein: CATSVPYPPNEQFF.

The chain is built from TRBV11-2 and TRBJ2-7; D is unclear. V was cut by 3 bases and J by 0 bases, with 9 bases left in between. Per germline, CDR1 SGHAT and CDR2 FQNNGV. CDR3 size: 14 residues. The CDR3 nucleotides are TGTGCCAGCAGCTTCGGCCCGAGCTCCTACGAGCAGTACTTC. Protein sequence: CASSFGPSSYEQYF.

This clonotype was counted only a few times. This chain connects TRBV7-2 to TRBJ1-6; 7 bases are a match to TRBD1. The germline V gene has CDR1 SGHTA and CDR2 FQGNSA. CDR3 size: 15 residues. J was trimmed by 7 bases and V by 3 bases; bases with no gene match: 6. The CDR3 reads CASSFQGVWNSPLHF. In nucleotides, the CDR3 is TGTGCCAGCAGCTTTCAGGGGGTATGGAATTCACCCCTCCACTTT. Together with reference TRBV7-2 and TRBJ1-6, the CDR3 gives the full variable domain: GAGVSQSPSNKVTEKGKDVELRCDPISGHTALYWYRQSLGQGLEFLIYFQGNSAPDKSGLPSDRFSAERTGGSVSTLTIQRTQQEDSAVYLCASSFQGVWNSPLHFGNGTRLTVT.

This clonotype was observed a handful of times. The chain combines TRBV7-2 with TRBJ2-1; D might be TRBD1 (5 bases). Trimming took off 5 bases at V and 4 bases at J, with 15 bases between the two ends. Germline V lookup: CDR1 SGHTA, CDR2 FQGNSA. The CDR3 loop spans 15 amino acids. The CDR3, as DNA: TGTGCCAGCAGCCCAGGGCCCGATAATTACAATGAGCAGTTCTTC. Translating gives CASSPGPDNYNEQFF.

The sample holds a few counts of this clonotype. This chain links TRBV6-5 with TRBJ1-2; no reliable D call. Looked up from germline, CDR1 is MNHEY and CDR2 is SVGAGI. Trimming cost V 8 bases and J 0 bases, with 13 bases left between them. The CDR3 sequence is 14 residues long. CDR3 region: CASAGVRANYGYTF. The CDR3, as DNA: TGTGCCAGCGCGGGAGTCAGAGCTAACTATGGCTACACCTTC.

The CDR3 loop is CASSLSARSGEQFF. CDR3 bases: TGTGCCAGCAGTTTATCGGCCAGGAGCGGTGAGCAGTTCTTC. V usage is TRBV27 and J usage is TRBJ2-1, with D maybe TRBD2 (5 bases). V shed 0 bases and J shed 9 bases, with 12 bases lying between them. Germline V gene sequence: CDR1 MNHEY, CDR2 SMNVEV (reference sequence). This CDR3 contains 14 residues.